These 17 T cell receptor beta chains were all obtained from the same sample, sequenced in a study of T cell responses to AZD1222 COVID-19 vaccine (dated by TCRdb to the early 2020s). Library generation was performed with the immunoSEQ multiplex PCR assay. TCRdb provides this immuneACCESS table in a form limited to in-frame rearrangements. Some clones are lacking; in checked studies, under half of them reflect an unresolved V gene, and why the rest are absent is not known. The table held for this sample gives 150,000 or so clones. 2% to 2.5% of the sample is in the top ten clones. This specimen's time point label, per the study, means: baseline before first vaccination. The sequencing sample was made of peripheral blood. The receptors here all came from an adult in good health.

The rearrangement uses TRBV2 and TRBJ2-7, with 13 bases fitting TRBD2. Germline V gives CDR1 SNHLY, CDR2 FYNNEI. The J segment lost 6 bases and the V segment lost 0 bases, leaving 2 bases of the junction unmatched. The CDR3 has 15 residues. CDR3 sequence reads: CASSEAGLAGLEQYF. In nucleotides, the CDR3 is TGTGCCAGCAGTGAAGCGGGACTAGCGGGGCTCGAGCAGTACTTC.

CDR3 region: CASSLVGVPGQGNEQFF. The CDR3, as DNA: TGTGCCAGCAGCTTAGTGGGGGTCCCGGGACAGGGGAATGAGCAGTTCTTC. V and J are TRBV7-2 and TRBJ2-1, with 10 bases identical to TRBD1. CDR1 SGHTA and CDR2 FQGNSA come from the germline V gene. This CDR3 contains 17 residues. V shed 1 base and J 7 bases; nucleotides not matched to a gene: 10.

The chain employs TRBV9 and TRBJ2-3, with D tentatively TRBD1 or TRBD2 (5 bases each). The ends were cut back, 3 bases at V and 2 bases at J, with 10 bases in the middle. The CDR3 length is 14 residues. Germline V gene sequence: CDR1 SGDLS, CDR2 YYNGEE. As DNA, the CDR3 is TGTGCCAGCAGCGGGTCGGGGACCACAGATACGCAGTATTTT. Residues: CASSGSGTTDTQYF.

This chain uses TRBV15 with TRBJ1-2; D is uncertain. The CDR3 consists of 12 residues. Per the germline V gene, CDR1 is LNHNV and CDR2 is YYDKDF (reference sequence). Trimming removed 1 base at V and 6 bases at J, with 6 bases between. CDR3 sequence reads: CATSRADDGYTF. Written as DNA, the CDR3 is TGTGCCACCAGCAGAGCAGATGATGGCTACACCTTC.

The V gene is TRBV7-9, the J gene TRBJ1-6; D is ambiguous. V was cut by 1 base and J by 5 bases, with 9 bases left in between. CDR1 is SEHNR, CDR2 FQNEAQ, per germline (reference sequence). The CDR3 sequence is 15 residues long. Here the CDR3 DNA reads TGTGCCAGCAGCTTAGTAGGCAGTCATAATTCACCCCTCCACTTT. Translated, it gives CASSLVGSHNSPLHF. The variable domain in full, completed from reference TRBV7-9 and TRBJ1-6, reads DTGVSQNPRHKITKRGQNVTFRCDPISEHNRLYWYRQTLGQGPEFLTYFQNEAQLEKSRLLSDRFSAERPKGSFSTLEIQRTEQGDSAMYLCASSLVGSHNSPLHFGNGTRLTVT.

The chain couples TRBV2 to TRBJ1-5; D is perhaps TRBD1 (5 bases). Trimming left V 5 bases short and J 9 bases short, with 20 bases between. Per the germline V gene, CDR1 is SNHLY and CDR2 is FYNNEI. The length of the CDR3 is 15 residues. The CDR3 nucleotides read TGTGCCAGCAGTTCCGGGACGAGCCGGGATCGGCCCCAGCATTTT. Its translation: CASSSGTSRDRPQHF.

This chain joins TRBV3-1 (or the pseudogene TRBV3-2) and TRBJ1-6; no reliable D call. CDR3 length equals 15 residues. CDR1 and CDR2 from the germline V gene are LGHDT and YNNKEL (reference sequence). V was pared by 1 base and J by 7 bases, with 11 bases between. CDR3 sequence: CASSQVRTGNSPLHF. The CDR3, as DNA: TGTGCCAGCAGCCAAGTCCGGACGGGAAATTCACCCCTCCACTTT.

The chain couples TRBV19 to TRBJ1-4; tentatively, D is TRBD1 (5 bases). The V gene's germline CDR1 is LNHDA and CDR2 SQIVND (reference sequence). Trimming cost V 2 bases and J 1 base, with 14 bases left between them. The CDR3 loop spans 17 amino acids. In DNA, the CDR3 is TGTGCCAGTAGTATACAGGGAATCGGCCTAACTAATGAAAAACTGTTTTTT. Protein product: CASSIQGIGLTNEKLFF.

The chain links TRBV19 to TRBJ1-1; no reliable D call. The germline V and J ends were trimmed by 4 bases and 9 bases, with 21 bases remaining between them. CDR3 length: 15 residues. CDR1 LNHDA and CDR2 SQIVND come from the germline V gene (reference sequence). CDR3 DNA sequence: TGTGCCAGTAGTAATAAGGCCCTCCTGAGCCGTAAAGCTTTCTTT. Residues: CASSNKALLSRKAFF.

The J gene is TRBJ1-1, the V gene TRBV6-4, with D perhaps matching TRBD1 (5 bases). The CDR3 runs to 14 residues. Per the germline V gene, CDR1 is MRHNA and CDR2 is SNTAGT. The V end lost 0 bases, the J end lost 2 bases, and 7 bases lay between the germline ends. CDR3 nucleotide sequence: TGTGCCAGCAGTGACTCGGGGGAAAACACTGAAGCTTTCTTT. Translating it yields CASSDSGENTEAFF.

This chain connects TRBV9 to TRBJ2-2, with 8 bases lining up with TRBD2. V lost 3 bases and J lost 5; bases outside the gene matches: 3. Germline V gene lookup returns CDR1 SGDLS and CDR2 YYNGEE. There are 14 residues in the CDR3. The CDR3 region is CASSAGGVTGELFF. The DNA of the CDR3 is TGTGCCAGCAGCGCCGGGGGGGTAACCGGGGAGCTGTTTTTT.

Comments on this clone: Relative to the germline gene, one junction end is altered; a read error may explain this. The chain uses TRBV6-2 or TRBV6-3 and TRBJ2-7, with D possibly being TRBD2 (5 bases). The CDR3 covers 12 residues. In germline, CDR1 is MNHEY, CDR2 SVGEGT. For the CDR3, the DNA is TGTGCCAGCAGTTACTCTGGGCGGCCGGAGGACTTC. Protein product: CASSYSGRPEDF.

The rearrangement uses TRBV6-1 and TRBJ1-3; D unclear. V was shortened by 4 bases and J by 0 bases, with 25 bases between the two germline ends. Germline values: CDR1 MNHNS, CDR2 SASEGT. The CDR3 runs to 20 residues. The CDR3 reads CASSAHPPSSRGGSGNTIYF. DNA of the CDR3: TGTGCCAGCAGTGCCCACCCCCCCTCGTCCCGGGGAGGCTCTGGAAACACCATATATTTT.

The CDR3 reads CASSIGDPGGELFF. For the CDR3, the DNA is TGTGCCAGTAGTATAGGGGACCCAGGCGGGGAGCTGTTTTTT. The rearrangement joins TRBV19 to TRBJ2-2, with D perhaps TRBD1 or TRBD2 (5 bases each). The length of the CDR3 is 14 residues. V was cut by 1 base and J by 7 bases, with 10 bases left in between. CDR1 is LNHDA, CDR2 SQIVND, per germline (reference sequence).

This chain links TRBV4-1 with TRBJ2-3; D may match TRBD1 or TRBD2 (5 bases each). The CDR3 contains 15 residues. V was cut by 3 bases and J by 4 bases, with 14 bases left in between. The germline V gene encodes CDR1 MGHRA and CDR2 YSYEKL. CDR3 residues: CASSHYRDDADTQYF. DNA of the CDR3: TGCGCCAGCAGCCACTACCGGGACGACGCAGATACGCAGTATTTT.

The chain links TRBV10-3 to TRBJ1-1; D gene unclear. The CDR3 has 12 amino acids. CDR1 ENHRY and CDR2 SYGVKD come from the germline V gene. Trimming shortened V by 3 bases and J by 3 bases, and 5 bases separated the two germline ends. CDR3 residues: CAISDGYTEAFF. In DNA form, the CDR3 reads TGTGCCATCAGTGACGGTTACACTGAAGCTTTCTTT.

V is TRBV6-5 and J is TRBJ1-2; TRBD1 agrees at 8 bases. The J segment lost 8 bases and the V segment lost 6 bases, leaving 11 bases of the junction unmatched. The CDR3 totals 14 residues. CDR1 and CDR2 (germline): MNHEY, SVGAGI. The chain's CDR3 is CASRTSGTGWGYTF. CDR3 DNA: TGTGCCAGCAGAACGAGCGGGACAGGCTGGGGCTACACCTTC.